The clone carrying this TCR beta chain is a singleton in its sample. TCRdb's table, derived via immunoSEQ multiplex PCR, lists solely in-frame clones and lacks some. The top ten hold 1.2% of the sample, which has around 2,000,000 clones, about 95% seen once. This specimen comes from a study of shared clonotypes between healthy human individuals. Terminally differentiated effector memory CD45RA+ cells were left out of the naive CD8 fraction, which was CD45RO-negative and positively selected for CCR7. Healthy HIV-negative adults with no recent acute infections or vaccinations were recruited as donors. Donors, without exception, were Caucasian adults residing in Nashville, Tennessee. Germline lookup yields CDR1 MNHEY and CDR2 SMNVEV (reference sequence). CDR3 length equals 14 residues. Trimming at V came to 7 bases and at J to 5 bases, leaving 10 bases not matched to a gene.

The sequenced sample was naive CD8+ T cells sorted from blood. The source is a man between 18 and 35 years old in good health. The rearrangement uses TRBV27 and TRBJ2-7, with 8 bases aligning to TRBD2. CDR3 residues: CASTPGGALDEQYF. The CDR3 nucleotides are TGTGCCAGCACCCCCGGGGGGGCGCTTGACGAGCAGTACTTC.